This T cell receptor (beta chain) was found in a study of lymphopenia after photon versus proton radiotherapy. General study findings and limits: After lymphocyte nadir, photon-treated repertoires showed oligoclonal expansion, especially CD8+ Temra. Only patients who died were analyzed for survival; proton advantage is unproven. In patients who died, overall survival fell as post-nadir TCR diversity dropped more. Relative stability marked proton patients; photon patients lost diversity and naive cells.

Germline values: CDR1 SNHLY, CDR2 FYNNEI. V lost 0 bases to trimming and J lost 5 bases; unmatched junction nucleotides: 2. There are 14 residues in the CDR3. Produced via immunoSEQ multiplex PCR; TCRdb's table is partial and in-frame only. The sample holds roughly 150,000 clones; approximately 91% are singletons and the top ten take approximately 4.8%. Note on this clone: Its target is not known.

This sequence was found in a man between 50 and 59 years old with gastric cancer. This chain connects TRBV2 to TRBJ2-7; 9 bases fit TRBD2. Sequencing used peripheral blood, obtained from a patient treated with photon-based radiotherapy. In DNA form, the CDR3 reads TGTGCCAGCAGTGAAGCTAGCGGGAGTAACGAGCAGTACTTC. This sequence encodes CASSEASGSNEQYF.